The source of this TCR beta chain is a study of T cell responses to AZD1222 COVID-19 vaccine. Generated by immunoSEQ multiplex PCR, the TCRdb table keeps only in-frame clones and is missing some. The sample lists approximately 190,000 clones; about 92% were seen once. In the case of this clone: Its target is not known.

The CDR3 runs to 14 residues. The germline V gene has CDR1 MNHEY and CDR2 SVGEGT. After removal of 4 bases from V and 5 bases from J, the junction contained 7 bases not matched to a gene. Findings and limits, study-wide: Females made up more of the donors, who were largely white British, and clonal diversity may have come out too low. Baseline seropositivity occurred in only six AZD1222 recipients. Increased Spike-specific TCR breadth and depth were observed after two AZD1222 doses.

The chain carries TRBV6-2 or TRBV6-3 and TRBJ1-1, with 7 nucleotides matching TRBD1. This clonotype originated in an adult who received the MenACWY meningococcal vaccine as a control. The sample consisted of peripheral blood, taken 28 days after the second dose of the MenACWY control vaccine. As DNA, the CDR3 is TGTGCCAGCAGTTTACAGGGGTCGTTGACTGAAGCTTTCTTT. Translation: CASSLQGSLTEAFF.